These T cell receptor beta chains were read from a single sample in a study of shared clonotypes between healthy human individuals. This table comes from immunoSEQ multiplex PCR, and its TCRdb copy is limited to in-frame clones, with some not included. The sample lists some 200,000 clones, approximately 60% occurring once. Source material: memory CD4+ T cells sorted from blood. These receptors all come from a man aged 30 to 45 in good health. CDR3s include the opening cysteine and the closing phenylalanine or tryptophan. Fields, in order: D gene, V gene, J gene, clone size, CDR3 protein, CDR3 DNA. The D gene is left open where the match is weak. Clone size is shown for a subset of rows, as once, few, many or a class of expanded clone.

D: TRBD1
V: TRBV19
J: TRBJ1-5
size: .
CDR3: CASSMGPGRGNQPQHF
DNA: TGTGCCAGTAGTATGGGCCCGGGCAGGGGGAATCAGCCCCAGCATTTT

D: .
V: TRBV4-1
J: TRBJ2-2
size: few
CDR3: CASSQANMGFTGELFF
DNA: TGCGCCAGCAGCCAGGCAAACATGGGGTTTACCGGGGAGCTGTTTTTT

D: TRBD2
V: TRBV6-1
J: TRBJ2-1
size: .
CDR3: CASSGMVSLPHEQFF
DNA: TGTGCCAGTAGCGGGATGGTATCCCTCCCACATGAGCAGTTCTTC

D: .
V: TRBV4-1
J: TRBJ2-5
size: .
CDR3: CASSQDLGRGTEETQYF
DNA: TGCGCCAGCAGCCAAGATCTTGGTCGGGGGACGGAAGAGACCCAGTACTTC

D: .
V: TRBV5-1
J: TRBJ2-1
size: once
CDR3: CASSGYRNRSYNEQFF
DNA: TGCGCCAGCAGCGGCTACAGGAACCGGTCCTACAATGAGCAGTTCTTC

D: .
V: TRBV7-2
J: TRBJ2-3
size: .
CDR3: CASTYSSREDTQYF
DNA: TGTGCCTCTACTTATAGTTCGCGGGAAGATACGCAGTATTTT

D: .
V: TRBV27
J: TRBJ2-7
size: .
CDR3: CASSGFRGGEEEQYF
DNA: TGTGCCAGCAGTGGCTTTAGGGGCGGAGAGGAAGAGCAGTACTTC

D: TRBD1
V: TRBV19
J: TRBJ2-2
size: .
CDR3: CASSFGQGTGELFF
DNA: TGTGCCAGTAGTTTCGGACAGGGGACCGGGGAGCTGTTTTTT

D: .
V: TRBV30
J: TRBJ1-1
size: few
CDR3: CAWSRFSGLAEAFF
DNA: TGTGCCTGGAGTAGATTCTCGGGGCTGGCTGAAGCTTTCTTT

D: .
V: TRBV5-1
J: TRBJ2-7
size: .
CDR3: CASSLGWEATYEQYF
DNA: TGCGCCAGCAGTTTGGGGTGGGAGGCAACCTACGAGCAGTACTTC

D: TRBD2
V: TRBV10-3
J: TRBJ2-1
size: .
CDR3: CAISRLAETNEQFF
DNA: TGTGCCATCAGTCGTCTAGCGGAGACCAATGAGCAGTTCTTC

D: TRBD2
V: TRBV11-2
J: TRBJ2-7
size: .
CDR3: CASSHPGTSAEQYF
DNA: TGTGCCAGCAGCCACCCCGGGACTAGCGCCGAGCAGTACTTC

D: TRBD1
V: TRBV5-5
J: TRBJ2-7
size: .
CDR3: CASSKSGTGAYYEQYF
DNA: TGTGCCAGCAGCAAATCCGGGACAGGGGCCTACTACGAGCAGTACTTC

D: TRBD1
V: TRBV28
J: TRBJ2-2
size: few
CDR3: CASSSTFRTGHLPGELFF
DNA: TGTGCCAGCAGTAGCACCTTCCGGACAGGGCATCTTCCCGGGGAGCTGTTTTTT

D: .
V: TRBV18
J: TRBJ2-1
size: .
CDR3: CASSLRDSWRLEQFF
DNA: TGTGCCAGCTCTCTCCGGGACTCTTGGCGTCTTGAGCAGTTCTTC

D: .
V: TRBV10-3
J: TRBJ2-5
size: once
CDR3: CAISEPPSETQYF
DNA: TGTGCCATCAGTGAGCCCCCCTCCGAGACCCAGTACTTC

D: .
V: TRBV21-1
J: TRBJ2-7
size: many
CDR3: CASSKSTGPRTTSGEQYF
DNA: TGTGCCAGCAGCAAAAGTACCGGGCCCCGGACCACGTCGGGAGAGCAGTACTTC

D: .
V: TRBV5-1
J: TRBJ2-1
size: .
CDR3: CASSWYDKVVNEQFF
DNA: TGCGCCAGCAGCTGGTATGACAAGGTAGTGAATGAGCAGTTCTTC

D: TRBD2
V: TRBV5-4
J: TRBJ2-2
size: few
CDR3: CASSLESSGRTGELFF
DNA: TGTGCCAGCAGCTTGGAGTCGAGCGGGAGAACCGGGGAGCTGTTTTTT

D: .
V: TRBV7-3
J: TRBJ2-7
size: .
CDR3: CASSLRGGDPYEQYF
DNA: TGTGCCAGCAGCTTAAGAGGGGGAGACCCCTACGAGCAGTACTTC

D: .
V: TRBV5-1
J: TRBJ2-3
size: .
CDR3: CASSQRSGDTQYF
DNA: TGCGCCAGCAGTCAGAGGTCCGGGGATACGCAGTATTTT

D: .
V: TRBV7-9
J: TRBJ1-1
size: .
CDR3: CASSSRRSPEAFF
DNA: TGTGCCAGCAGCTCTCGACGGAGCCCAGAAGCTTTCTTT

D: TRBD1
V: TRBV7-9
J: TRBJ2-1
size: .
CDR3: CASSLGDRGKRDEQFF
DNA: TGTGCCAGCAGCTTAGGGGACAGGGGTAAGAGAGATGAGCAGTTCTTC

D: .
V: TRBV5-1
J: TRBJ2-1
size: .
CDR3: CASSLEGGRLGEQFF
DNA: TGCGCCAGCAGCTTGGAGGGGGGCCGCCTGGGTGAGCAGTTCTTC

D: TRBD2
V: TRBV19
J: TRBJ2-1
size: .
CDR3: CASSAGLAGGRYNEQFF
DNA: TGTGCCAGTAGTGCGGGACTAGCGGGAGGCCGTTACAATGAGCAGTTCTTC

D: TRBD1
V: TRBV6-1
J: TRBJ2-7
size: .
CDR3: CASSQGDRGYEQYF
DNA: TGTGCCAGCAGTCAAGGGGACAGGGGCTACGAGCAGTACTTC

D: .
V: TRBV5-6
J: TRBJ1-1
size: .
CDR3: CASNPVARAAEAFF
DNA: TGTGCCAGCAATCCCGTCGCTAGAGCAGCTGAAGCTTTCTTT

D: .
V: TRBV9
J: TRBJ2-2
size: .
CDR3: CASSVVAGELFF
DNA: TGTGCCAGCAGCGTGGTTGCCGGGGAGCTGTTTTTT

D: TRBD1
V: TRBV6-4
J: TRBJ2-6
size: .
CDR3: CASSEREGGFSGANVLTF
DNA: TGTGCCAGCAGTGAAAGAGAAGGGGGCTTCTCTGGGGCCAACGTCCTGACTTTC

D: .
V: TRBV15
J: TRBJ1-4
size: few
CDR3: CATSRVTAGSREKLFF
DNA: TGTGCCACCAGCAGAGTTACGGCAGGGAGCCGCGAAAAACTGTTTTTT

D: TRBD2
V: TRBV2
J: TRBJ2-5
size: .
CDR3: CARGGGLANQETQYF
DNA: TGTGCCAGAGGGGGGGGACTAGCGAATCAAGAGACCCAGTACTTC

D: TRBD1
V: TRBV11-2
J: TRBJ2-2
size: .
CDR3: CASTKQGGTGELFF
DNA: TGTGCCAGCACCAAACAGGGGGGCACCGGGGAGCTGTTTTTT

D: .
V: TRBV6-6
J: TRBJ2-1
size: .
CDR3: CASNRQDNEQFF
DNA: TGTGCCAGCAATCGACAGGACAATGAGCAGTTCTTC

D: .
V: TRBV25-1
J: TRBJ2-3
size: .
CDR3: CASSGSKGGSTDTQYF
DNA: TGTGCCAGCAGTGGGTCTAAGGGGGGTAGCACAGATACGCAGTATTTT

D: .
V: TRBV25-1
J: TRBJ2-2
size: once
CDR3: CASYGGYTQNTGELFF
DNA: TGTGCCAGCTATGGGGGGTACACCCAGAACACCGGGGAGCTGTTTTTT

D: TRBD1
V: TRBV11-3
J: TRBJ2-3
size: .
CDR3: CASSPEGQGRTQYF
DNA: TGTGCCAGCAGCCCAGAGGGACAGGGGAGAACGCAGTATTTT

D: .
V: TRBV18
J: TRBJ1-2
size: few
CDR3: CASSPPSSRDGYTF
DNA: TGTGCCAGCTCACCACCGTCATCGCGGGACGGCTACACCTTC

D: .
V: TRBV10-3
J: TRBJ2-7
size: .
CDR3: CAISEHSSTYEQYF
DNA: TGTGCCATCAGTGAGCACAGCAGCACCTACGAGCAGTACTTC

D: .
V: TRBV28
J: TRBJ2-1
size: .
CDR3: CASSVADYNEQFF
DNA: TGTGCCAGTTCCGTAGCAGACTACAATGAGCAGTTCTTC

D: .
V: TRBV5-6
J: TRBJ2-7
size: .
CDR3: CASSFPGTYEQYF
DNA: TGTGCCAGCAGCTTCCCAGGAACCTACGAGCAGTACTTC

D: .
V: TRBV5-1
J: TRBJ2-7
size: .
CDR3: CASSVAESSYEQYF
DNA: TGCGCCAGCAGCGTAGCGGAGAGCTCCTACGAGCAGTACTTC

D: .
V: TRBV5-6
J: TRBJ1-1
size: .
CDR3: CASSLVQRNTEAFF
DNA: TGTGCCAGCAGCTTGGTTCAGAGAAACACTGAAGCTTTCTTT

D: .
V: TRBV25-1
J: TRBJ2-7
size: few
CDR3: CASSARVPSYEQYF
DNA: TGTGCCAGCAGTGCTAGGGTCCCATCCTACGAGCAGTACTTC

D: .
V: TRBV7-8
J: TRBJ2-3
size: .
CDR3: CASSLVGTSTDTQYF
DNA: TGTGCCAGCAGCTTAGTCGGGACTAGCACAGATACGCAGTATTTT

D: TRBD2
V: TRBV5-6
J: TRBJ2-7
size: .
CDR3: CASSWLAGGFNEQYF
DNA: TGTGCCAGCAGTTGGCTAGCGGGAGGATTCAACGAGCAGTACTTC

D: .
V: TRBV7-2
J: TRBJ2-2
size: .
CDR3: CASSLDHRNTGELFF
DNA: TGTGCCAGCAGCTTAGACCACAGGAACACCGGGGAGCTGTTTTTT

D: .
V: TRBV25-1
J: TRBJ2-7
size: few
CDR3: CASSGPGLHYEQYF
DNA: TGTGCCAGCAGTGGGCCGGGACTTCACTACGAGCAGTACTTC

D: .
V: TRBV6-1
J: TRBJ1-5
size: .
CDR3: CASSEPESNQPQHF
DNA: TGTGCCAGCAGTGAACCGGAAAGCAATCAGCCCCAGCATTTT

D: TRBD1
V: TRBV19
J: TRBJ1-3
size: .
CDR3: CASDGTVGNTIYF
DNA: TGTGCCAGCGACGGGACAGTAGGAAACACCATATATTTT

D: .
V: TRBV15
J: TRBJ1-3
size: .
CDR3: CATSRQGISSGNTIYF
DNA: TGTGCCACCAGCAGACAGGGAATCAGCTCTGGAAACACCATATATTTT

D: .
V: TRBV7-2
J: TRBJ2-7
size: .
CDR3: CASSSGPEPHEQYF
DNA: TGTGCCAGCAGCTCCGGACCAGAACCTCACGAGCAGTACTTC

D: .
V: TRBV6-1
J: TRBJ2-3
size: .
CDR3: CASSEVSSSPDTQYF
DNA: TGTGCCAGCAGTGAAGTGTCTAGCAGCCCAGATACGCAGTATTTT

D: TRBD2
V: TRBV25-1
J: TRBJ2-7
size: .
CDR3: CASGHLAGEVGEQYF
DNA: TGTGCCAGCGGTCATTTAGCGGGAGAGGTCGGCGAGCAGTACTTC

D: .
V: TRBV27
J: TRBJ1-2
size: .
CDR3: CASRPLEPDGYTF
DNA: TGTGCCAGCAGGCCGCTTGAGCCGGATGGCTACACCTTC

D: .
V: TRBV18
J: TRBJ2-4
size: .
CDR3: CASSPGLGGNIQYF
DNA: TGTGCCAGCTCCCCGGGACTGGGGGGAAACATTCAGTACTTC

D: TRBD1
V: TRBV6-1
J: TRBJ1-5
size: once
CDR3: CASREPGQGVRGSQHF
DNA: TGTGCCAGCAGAGAACCGGGACAGGGGGTCCGGGGATCCCAGCATTTT

D: .
V: TRBV18
J: TRBJ1-2
size: once
CDR3: CASSTTLLYGYTF
DNA: TGTGCCAGCTCCACGACCTTACTATATGGCTACACCTTC

D: .
V: TRBV25-1
J: TRBJ2-1
size: few
CDR3: CASRGTGSSYNEQFF
DNA: TGTGCCAGCAGGGGGACGGGGAGCTCCTACAATGAGCAGTTCTTC